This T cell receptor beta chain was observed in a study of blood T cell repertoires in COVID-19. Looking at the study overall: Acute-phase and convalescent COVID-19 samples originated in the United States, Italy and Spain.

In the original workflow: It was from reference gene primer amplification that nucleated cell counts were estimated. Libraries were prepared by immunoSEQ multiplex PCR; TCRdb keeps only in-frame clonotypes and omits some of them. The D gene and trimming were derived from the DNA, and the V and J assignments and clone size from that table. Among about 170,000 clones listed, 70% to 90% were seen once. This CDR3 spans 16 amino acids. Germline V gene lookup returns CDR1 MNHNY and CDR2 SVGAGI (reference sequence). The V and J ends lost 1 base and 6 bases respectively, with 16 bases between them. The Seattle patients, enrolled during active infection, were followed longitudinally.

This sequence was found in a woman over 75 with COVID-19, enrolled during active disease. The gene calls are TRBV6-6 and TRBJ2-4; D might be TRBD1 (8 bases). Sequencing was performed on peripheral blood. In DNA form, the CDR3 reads TGTGCCAGCAGTTACTTCGGACAGGGCGGGAGAAACATTCAGTACTTC. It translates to CASSYFGQGGRNIQYF.